A single sample gave rise to the 20 T cell receptor beta chains below, sequenced in a study of blood T cell repertoires in COVID-19. Measured with immunoSEQ multiplex PCR; TCRdb has only the in-frame clones, and not every one. Of about 200,000 clones listed, about four fifths were seen once; the top ten hold over 5%. Sample: peripheral blood. The receptors come from a woman aged 40-49 years with COVID-19, enrolled during active disease.

This chain's CDR3 is CASSLTASTEAFF. The CDR3 DNA is TGTGCCAGCAGCCTGACCGCTAGCACTGAAGCTTTCTTT. The chain uses TRBV12-3 or TRBV12-4 and TRBJ1-1; no definite D call. Trimming took 6 bases from V and 4 from J, leaving 12 bases between them. There are 13 residues in the CDR3.

This clone has just a few counts. The chain joins TRBV7-9 to TRBJ1-2; D is undetermined. V was cut by 8 bases and J by 2 bases, with 6 bases left in between. The CDR3 sequence is 11 residues long. CDR1 and CDR2 from the germline V gene are SEHNR and FQNEAQ (reference sequence). The CDR3 DNA reads TGTGCCAGCGGGCAGAACTATGGCTACACCTTC. Translating it yields CASGQNYGYTF.

This clone showed up just a few times. The gene calls are TRBV30 and TRBJ2-2, with 8 nucleotides matching TRBD2. The length of the CDR3 is 14 residues. Germline V gene data show CDR1 as GTSNPN and CDR2 as SVGIG (reference sequence). Germline trimming cut 8 bases from V and 4 bases from J; bases unmatched to any gene: 9. CDR3 residues: CAVELLAVTGELFF. CDR3 sequence (DNA): TGTGCCGTGGAGTTACTAGCGGTCACCGGGGAGCTGTTTTTT.

The V gene is TRBV9, the J gene TRBJ2-3, with 8 bases aligning to TRBD2. This CDR3 has 15 amino acids. J was trimmed by 1 base and V by 3 bases; bases with no gene match: 4. Germline V gene data show CDR1 as SGDLS and CDR2 as YYNGEE. For the CDR3, the DNA is TGTGCCAGCAGCGCGGGAGGGGGGCGCACAGATACGCAGTATTTT. It translates to CASSAGGGRTDTQYF.

The chain carries TRBV10-1 and TRBJ1-1, with D possibly TRBD1 on 5 matching bases. CDR1 and CDR2 (germline): WNHNN, SYGVQD (reference sequence). Trimming removed 0 bases at V and 5 bases at J, with 13 bases between. The CDR3 contains 15 residues. DNA for the CDR3: TGCGCCAGCAGTGAGTCCGCGGGGCGGCGAACTGAAGCTTTCTTT. It is translated as CASSESAGRRTEAFF.

This clone was seen once. The chain links TRBV19 to TRBJ1-1; 8 bases line up with TRBD1. V gave up 10 bases and J gave up 8 bases; unmatched junction bases: 12. CDR1 and CDR2 from the germline V gene are LNHDA and SQIVND (reference sequence). This CDR3 spans 13 amino acids. CDR3 amino acids: CATGDRNTLEAFF. CDR3 DNA: TGTGCCACCGGGGACAGGAACACTTTAGAAGCTTTCTTT.

The rearrangement links TRBV10-1 to TRBJ2-1; D possibly corresponds to TRBD2 (5 bases). Germline V gene data show CDR1 as WNHNN and CDR2 as SYGVQD (reference sequence). CDR3 length equals 14 residues. V was shortened by 6 bases and J by 9 bases, with 18 bases between the two germline ends. The CDR3 nucleotides are TGCGCCAGCAGCTCACCGGGCAGAGGGAGTGAGCAGTTCTTC. Translating gives CASSSPGRGSEQFF.

This clone was seen many times. The sample holds other DNA sequences that translate to the same CDR3. The rearrangement joins TRBV27 to TRBJ2-1; D possibly corresponds to TRBD2 (5 bases). The CDR3 loop spans 16 amino acids. V was clipped by 2 bases and J by 0 bases, with 11 bases between them. Germline loops: CDR1 MNHEY, CDR2 SMNVEV (reference sequence). CDR3 DNA: TGTGCCAGCAGTTTAAGGCGGGCCGGCTCCTACAATGAGCAGTTCTTC. Translated, it gives CASSLRRAGSYNEQFF.

The chain employs TRBV27 and TRBJ1-2; D possibly corresponds to TRBD1 (6 bases). Germline V gene data show CDR1 as MNHEY and CDR2 as SMNVEV (reference sequence). V was shortened by 1 base and J by 3 bases, with 9 bases between the two germline ends. The CDR3 has 14 amino acids. The CDR3 DNA reads as TGTGCCAGCAGTTTATGGGGGGGGCACTATGGCTACACCTTC. Protein product: CASSLWGGHYGYTF.

This chain links TRBV10-3 with TRBJ2-1; 9 bases align to TRBD1. The CDR3 has 17 amino acids. V lost 1 base to trimming and J lost 8 bases; unmatched junction nucleotides: 12. The germline V gene encodes CDR1 ENHRY and CDR2 SYGVKD. CDR3: CAISEFPSTGGTDEQFF. The CDR3 region has the DNA TGTGCCATCAGTGAGTTCCCTTCCACAGGGGGCACGGATGAGCAGTTCTTC.

This clone was seen ten or more times. This chain joins TRBV12-3 or TRBV12-4 and TRBJ1-2; possible D gene TRBD1, 5 bases. The CDR3 contains 13 residues. The ends were cut back, 2 bases at V and 6 bases at J, with 10 bases in the middle. This CDR3 reads CASSLWAGDGYTF. CDR3 coding DNA: TGTGCCAGCAGTTTATGGGCGGGGGATGGCTACACCTTC.

V usage is TRBV10-3 and J usage is TRBJ2-2; 7 nucleotides agree with TRBD2. Per the germline V gene, CDR1 is ENHRY and CDR2 is SYGVKD. The J segment lost 2 bases and the V segment lost 9 bases, leaving 6 bases of the junction unmatched. The CDR3 totals 14 residues. The CDR3 sequence: CAMQRGLNTGELFF. DNA of the CDR3: TGTGCCATGCAGCGGGGCTTAAACACCGGGGAGCTGTTTTTT.

The CDR3 loop reads CASSQAGTGSTDTQYF. The DNA for the CDR3 is TGTGCCAGCAGCCAAGCAGGGACAGGGAGCACAGATACGCAGTATTTT. The J gene is TRBJ2-3, the V gene TRBV4-2; the match to TRBD1 covers 9 bases. Per the germline V gene, CDR1 is LGHNA and CDR2 is YNFKEQ. The CDR3 spans 16 residues. After removal of 1 base from V and 0 bases from J, the junction contained 2 bases not matched to a gene.

The V call is TRBV27, the J call TRBJ1-2, with a possible D match to TRBD1 (5 bases). Germline loops: CDR1 MNHEY, CDR2 SMNVEV (reference sequence). CDR3 length: 13 residues. V lost 3 bases and J lost 5, with 10 bases in between. The chain's CDR3 is CASSFVGEYGYTF. The CDR3 DNA reads TGTGCCAGCAGTTTTGTAGGGGAATATGGCTACACCTTC.

V is TRBV7-8 and J is TRBJ1-5; 8 positions match TRBD1. Germline V gives CDR1 SGHVS, CDR2 FQNEAQ. Unmatched junction bases numbered 14, after V lost 4 bases and J lost 0 bases. This CDR3 region has 19 residues. The CDR3 spells CASSSLARTGTYSNQPQHF. The CDR3 coding sequence is TGTGCCAGCAGCTCCCTAGCCAGGACAGGGACTTATAGCAATCAGCCCCAGCATTTT.

This clone turned up a few times. The J gene is TRBJ1-1, the V gene TRBV18; D remains ambiguous. The V end was cut by 3 bases, the J end by 8 bases, with 13 bases between. The germline gives CDR1 KGHSH, CDR2 LQKENI. There are 13 residues in the CDR3. The CDR3 DNA follows: TGTGCCAGCTCACCCTCTCAGGTGCTAGAAGCTTTCTTT. The encoded protein is CASSPSQVLEAFF.

The rearrangement joins TRBV18 to TRBJ2-7; 10 bases match TRBD1. The germline V gene has CDR1 KGHSH and CDR2 LQKENI. V was pared by 3 bases and J by 4 bases, with 9 bases of the junction left unmatched. This CDR3 is built from 16 residues. The CDR3 DNA reads as TGTGCCAGCTCACCCATCCCGGGACAGGGGAGGTACGAGCAGTACTTC. Translating gives CASSPIPGQGRYEQYF.

The genes are TRBV30 and TRBJ1-5, with TRBD1 matching 10 bases. The CDR3 length is 14 residues. Germline CDR1 is GTSNPN and CDR2 is SVGIG (reference sequence). Trimming took 5 bases from V and 6 from J; bases not matched to a gene: 7. The CDR3 coding sequence is TGTGCCTGGGCACCGGGACAGGGGTCTCAGCCCCAGCATTTT. It codes for CAWAPGQGSQPQHF.

This clone was seen a handful of times. The chain combines TRBV5-1 with TRBJ1-2, with 8 bases identical to TRBD1. Germline CDR1 SGHRS, CDR2 YFSETQ. The length of the CDR3 is 14 residues. Trimming took 0 bases from V and 3 from J; bases not matched to a gene: 1. CDR3 amino acids: CASSLGTGYYGYTF. Here the CDR3 DNA reads TGCGCCAGCAGCTTGGGGACAGGGTACTATGGCTACACCTTC.

The chain combines TRBV2 with TRBJ2-7; D is possibly TRBD1 (5 bases). Germline CDR1 reads SNHLY; CDR2 reads FYNNEI. This CDR3 comprises 15 residues. V lost 8 bases and J lost 0, with 17 bases in between. CDR3 in amino acids: CASRQGMLSSYEQYF. In DNA form, the CDR3 reads TGTGCCAGCCGGCAGGGAATGTTGAGCTCCTACGAGCAGTACTTC.